This T cell receptor (beta chain) emerged from a study of blood T cell repertoires in COVID-19. Study-level information: COVID-19 samples from acute and convalescent phases originated in the United States, Italy and Spain.

TCRdb's table, derived via immunoSEQ multiplex PCR, lists solely in-frame clones and lacks some. The sample lists approximately 170,000 clones, around 89% occurring once. This clone was found a few times. The CDR3 is 19 amino acids. In germline, CDR1 is LGHDT, CDR2 YNNKEL (reference sequence). V was clipped by 4 bases and J by 2 bases; unmatched bases: 9. Input material: peripheral blood. The sequence was collected from a man aged 18 to 29 who had recovered from COVID-19. This rearrangement joins TRBV3-1 (or the pseudogene TRBV3-2) to TRBJ2-2; 14 positions match TRBD2. CDR3 in amino acids: CASSRNPGLAGVNTGELFF. The DNA for the CDR3 is TGTGCCAGCAGCCGAAATCCGGGACTAGCGGGAGTTAACACCGGGGAGCTGTTTTTT.